This record covers a single T cell receptor beta chain. 60 Vbeta and 13 Jbeta primers were used in PCR. Profiled with immunoSEQ multiplex PCR; TCRdb holds only in-frame clones, not every one. The profile shows around 74,000 clones, approximately 80% of them singletons. The data are from a study of cytomegalovirus exposure and HLA in healthy donors. Study context: The Caucasian-associated ancestry cluster contained about 80% of the approximately 400 genotyped donors.

Trimming took 4 bases from V and 0 from J, leaving 13 bases between them. Germline CDR1 SQVTM, CDR2 ANQGSEA. This CDR3 comprises 16 residues. Sequencing was performed on PBMCs. The chain carries TRBV29-1 and TRBJ2-6; no clear D gene. The TCR sequence derives from a man aged 35 to 55 in good health and CMV-seronegative. The CDR3 DNA reads as TGCAGCGTTGTATCAGGTTGGAACTCTGGGGCCAACGTCCTGACTTTC. This translates into CSVVSGWNSGANVLTF. The complete variable domain, with remaining parts taken from reference TRBV29-1 and TRBJ2-6, reads SAVISQKPSRDICQRGTSLTIQCQVDSQVTMMFWYRQQPGQSLTLIATANQGSEATYESGFVIDKFPISRPNLTFSTLTVSNMSPEDSSIYLCSVVSGWNSGANVLTFGAGSRLTVL.